What follows are 3 T cell receptor beta chains derived from one specimen sequenced in a study of cytomegalovirus exposure and HLA in healthy donors. The PCR employed 60 Vbeta primers together with 13 Jbeta primers. TCRdb's table, derived via immunoSEQ multiplex PCR, lists solely in-frame clones and lacks some. The table includes approximately 240,000 clones, just under 85% detected once. The specimen was PBMCs. The receptor source for this set is a woman in her thirties or forties in good health and CMV-seronegative.

The chain combines TRBV5-1 with TRBJ1-4; D is unclear. The CDR3 sequence is 13 residues long. CDR1 SGHRS and CDR2 YFSETQ come from the germline V gene. Trimming pared 5 bases from V and 6 bases from J, leaving 11 bases between. The CDR3 reads CASSGQDDEKLFF. The CDR3 DNA reads TGCGCCAGCAGTGGGCAGGATGATGAAAAACTGTTTTTT.

This clone was recorded once. This chain joins TRBV7-8 and TRBJ1-5, with TRBD1 matching over 12 bases. The CDR3 has 15 amino acids. In germline, CDR1 is SGHVS, CDR2 FQNEAQ. V lost 4 bases and J lost 9; bases outside the gene matches: 7. CDR3 amino acids: CASSSGQGAPLPQHF. The CDR3 bases are TGTGCCAGCAGCTCGGGACAGGGGGCCCCGTTGCCCCAGCATTTT. Full variable domain (missing parts from reference TRBV7-8 and TRBJ1-5): GAGVSQSPRYKVAKRGQDVALRCDPISGHVSLFWYQQALGQGPEFLTYFQNEAQLDKSGLPSDRFFAERPEGSVSTLKIQRTQQEDSAVYLCASSSGQGAPLPQHFGDGTRLSIL.

This chain uses TRBV5-1 with TRBJ1-6; maybe TRBD1 (6 bases). V gave up 5 bases and J gave up 7 bases, with 13 bases separating them. This CDR3 is built from 14 residues. CDR1 SGHRS and CDR2 YFSETQ come from the germline V gene. CDR3 nucleotide sequence: TGCGCCAGCAGAGTACAGGGAATCAATTCACCCCTCCACTTT. Translated, it gives CASRVQGINSPLHF.